The T cell receptor (beta chain) under discussion was sequenced for a study of T cells after posttransplantation cyclophosphamide. Overall study results and limits: Recipient CMV seropositivity and CMV reactivation strongly tracked TRB clonality. TRB overlap between skin or GI tissue T cells and blood was limited.

As to this clone: Its antigen is currently unknown.

Some clones are missing from TCRdb's copy, which holds only in-frame ones; the method was immunoSEQ multiplex PCR. The sample includes around 13,000 clones, about 85% of them seen just once. This clonotype was obtained from a man aged 50-59 years in good health, CMV-negative, and a related stem cell transplant donor. The material sequenced was memory CD4+ T cells sorted from PBMCs.

In DNA form, the CDR3 reads TGTGCCAGCAGCGTAGCCGGGACTACTAATGAGCAGTTCTTC. Its translation is CASSVAGTTNEQFF. This sequence joins TRBV9 and TRBJ2-1; 7 nucleotides align to TRBD2. Germline V CDR1 and CDR2: SGDLS, YYNGEE. V gave up 0 bases and J gave up 7 bases; unmatched junction bases: 4. CDR3 length: 14 amino acids.